This T cell receptor beta chain was observed in a study of cytomegalovirus exposure and HLA in healthy donors. Study information: Earlier, 100 million to 120 million unique TCR beta sequences were recovered from around 200 million T cells by an analysis.

In the PCR, 60 Vbeta and 13 Jbeta primers were used. Profiled with immunoSEQ multiplex PCR; TCRdb holds only in-frame clones, not every one. Counted here are over 250,000 clones, around 66% occurring once; the ten biggest clones make up under 3%. The CDR3 runs to 17 residues. Per the germline V gene, CDR1 is SGHAT and CDR2 is FQDESV (reference sequence). After removal of 5 bases from V and 1 base from J, the junction contained 4 bases not matched to a gene. Study observations and caveats: TCR beta chains associated with HLA were, in a later analysis, more clonally expanded than equally common others. For presence/absence analyses, sequencing depth was assumed to be roughly uniform across donors. Altogether, 164 TCR beta chains were recorded as cytomegalovirus-associated.

In regard to this clone: The antigen remains unidentified.

The sequence came from a female donor in good health and CMV-seronegative. The chain carries TRBV11-1 and TRBJ2-2; TRBD2 matches at 13 bases. The sample consisted of PBMCs. The CDR3 sequence is CASSPGLAGKNTGELFF. The CDR3 coding sequence is TGTGCCAGCAGCCCGGGACTAGCGGGGAAGAACACCGGGGAGCTGTTTTTT.